This TCR beta chain was documented in a study of T cell responses to AZD1222 COVID-19 vaccine. Measured with immunoSEQ multiplex PCR; TCRdb has only the in-frame clones, and not every one. This repertoire shows 150,000 or so clones, 70% to 90% found once; its top ten account for approximately 2.3%. Details on this clone: The antigen is not known.

V was cut by 0 bases and J by 1 base, with 11 bases left in between. The CDR3 spans 15 residues. The V gene's germline CDR1 is SGHKS and CDR2 YYEKEE (reference sequence). Study-wide results and caveats: The study found Spike-specific TCR breadth and depth rose after two AZD1222 doses. Possibly, clonal diversity was underestimated; donors were largely white British and included more females.

This receptor was obtained from an adult in good health. The sample was peripheral blood, taken on day 0 of AZD1222 vaccination. The V call is TRBV5-5, the J call TRBJ2-7; D gene ambiguous. The CDR3 here is CASSLEAVFSYEQYF. CDR3 in DNA: TGTGCCAGCAGCTTGGAGGCGGTATTTTCCTACGAGCAGTACTTC.